This TCR beta chain was retrieved from a study of OX40 agonist ivuxolimab in advanced cancers. Germline V CDR1 and CDR2: SGDLS, YYNGEE. V lost 4 bases, J lost 0 bases, and 6 bases stayed unmatched. CDR3 length: 16 amino acids. TCRdb's table, derived via immunoSEQ multiplex PCR, lists solely in-frame clones and lacks some. The profile shows tens of thousands of clones, around 80% of them singletons. This sequence joins TRBV9 and TRBJ2-1, with 8 bases matching TRBD2. The source material was CD4+ or CD8+ T cells sorted from blood, sampled in a trial of the OX40 agonist ivuxolimab. The TCR comes from an adult with an advanced solid tumor such as melanoma, head and neck, liver or kidney cancer. The CDR3 sequence: CASSIAGHPSYNEQFF. The CDR3 DNA is TGTGCCAGCAGCATAGCGGGACACCCCTCCTACAATGAGCAGTTCTTC.